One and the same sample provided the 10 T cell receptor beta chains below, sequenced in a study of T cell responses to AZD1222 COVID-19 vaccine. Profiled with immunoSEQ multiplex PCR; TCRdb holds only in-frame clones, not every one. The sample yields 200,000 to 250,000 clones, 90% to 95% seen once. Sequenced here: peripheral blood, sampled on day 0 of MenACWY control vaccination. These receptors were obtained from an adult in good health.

The chain's CDR3 is CASSPLTEAFF. The CDR3 DNA is TGTGCCAGCTCACCTCTAACTGAAGCTTTCTTT. The J gene is TRBJ1-1, the V gene TRBV18; the D is unclear. The length of the CDR3 is 11 residues. Trimming stripped 3 bases from V and 5 bases from J, with 4 bases between. Germline loops: CDR1 KGHSH, CDR2 LQKENI.

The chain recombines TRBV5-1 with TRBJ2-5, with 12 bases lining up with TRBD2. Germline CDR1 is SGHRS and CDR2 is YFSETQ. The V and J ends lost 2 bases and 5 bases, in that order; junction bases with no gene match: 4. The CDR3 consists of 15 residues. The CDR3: CASSLGLAGRETQYF. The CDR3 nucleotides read TGCGCCAGCAGCTTAGGACTAGCGGGGCGGGAGACCCAGTACTTC.

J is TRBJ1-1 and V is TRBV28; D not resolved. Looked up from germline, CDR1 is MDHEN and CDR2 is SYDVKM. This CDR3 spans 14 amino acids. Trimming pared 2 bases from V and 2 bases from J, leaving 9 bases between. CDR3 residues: CASSLLLRNTEAFF. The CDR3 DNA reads TGTGCCAGCAGTTTACTCTTACGAAACACTGAAGCTTTCTTT.

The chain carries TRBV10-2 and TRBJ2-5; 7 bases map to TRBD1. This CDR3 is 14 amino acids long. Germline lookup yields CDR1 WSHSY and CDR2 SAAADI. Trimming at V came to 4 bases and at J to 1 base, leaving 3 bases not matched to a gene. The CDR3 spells CASSVDRVQETQYF. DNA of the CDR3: TGCGCCAGCAGTGTAGACAGGGTCCAAGAGACCCAGTACTTC.

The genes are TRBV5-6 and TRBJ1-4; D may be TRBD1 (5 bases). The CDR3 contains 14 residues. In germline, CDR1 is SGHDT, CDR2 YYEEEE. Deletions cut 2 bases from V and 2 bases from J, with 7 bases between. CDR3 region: CASSLRGTNEKLFF. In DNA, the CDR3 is TGTGCCAGCAGCTTACGGGGGACTAATGAAAAACTGTTTTTT.

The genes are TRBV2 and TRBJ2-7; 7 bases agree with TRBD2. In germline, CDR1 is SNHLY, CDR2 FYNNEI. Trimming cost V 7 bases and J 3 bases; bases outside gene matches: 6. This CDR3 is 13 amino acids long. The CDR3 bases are TGTGCCAGCACACCGGGACTACACTACGAGCAGTACTTC. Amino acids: CASTPGLHYEQYF.

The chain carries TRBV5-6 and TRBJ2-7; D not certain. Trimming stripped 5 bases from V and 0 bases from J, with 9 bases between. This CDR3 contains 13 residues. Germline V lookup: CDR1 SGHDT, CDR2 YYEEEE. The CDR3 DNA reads TGTGCCAGCAGTCCGAGGCCCTCCTACGAGCAGTACTTC. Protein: CASSPRPSYEQYF.

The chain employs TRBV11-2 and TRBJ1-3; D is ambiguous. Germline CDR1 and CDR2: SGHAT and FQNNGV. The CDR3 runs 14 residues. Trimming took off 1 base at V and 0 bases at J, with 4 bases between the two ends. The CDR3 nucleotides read TGTGCCAGCAGCTTAGGCGTCTCTGGAAACACCATATATTTT. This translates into CASSLGVSGNTIYF.

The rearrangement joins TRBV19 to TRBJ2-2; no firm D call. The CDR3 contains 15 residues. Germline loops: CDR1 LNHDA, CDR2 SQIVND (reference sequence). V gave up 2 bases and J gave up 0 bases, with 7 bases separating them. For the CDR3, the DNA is TGTGCCAGTAGTATAATACTGACGAACACCGGGGAGCTGTTTTTT. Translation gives CASSIILTNTGELFF.

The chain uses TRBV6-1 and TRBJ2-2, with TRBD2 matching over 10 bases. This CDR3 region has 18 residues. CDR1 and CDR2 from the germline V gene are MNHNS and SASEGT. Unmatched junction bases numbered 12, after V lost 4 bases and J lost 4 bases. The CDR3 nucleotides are TGTGCCAGCAGTGGGGTGGTAGCGGGGGGTCTCCGCACCGGGGAGCTGTTTTTT. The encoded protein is CASSGVVAGGLRTGELFF.